These 30 T cell receptor beta chains share one sample of origin, sequenced in a study of monozygotic twins with inflammatory bowel disease (dated 2019 in TCRdb). The library was obtained by 5' RACE. Sequencing relied on an Illumina HiSeq 2500. One entry per CDR3 protein sequence results from the TCRdb reprocessing of the reads, with DNA left out. This sample's listing comprises some 450,000 distinct CDR3 sequences. The top ten clones comprise 2.4% of the sample. The sample comprised blood. All receptors come from a human donor with ulcerative colitis or Crohn's disease, or a healthy co-twin of an affected twin (not recorded which).

The genes are TRBV7-2 and TRBJ1-4. Germline V gene sequence: CDR1 SGHTA, CDR2 FQGNSA. CDR3 length: 15 residues. This CDR3 is CASSLGDSTNEKLFF.

CDR3 amino acids: CAISETGSQAKREQFF. The rearrangement uses TRBV10-3 and TRBJ2-1. Germline assignment: CDR1 ENHRY and CDR2 SYGVKD. The CDR3 loop spans 16 amino acids.

The rearrangement joins TRBV28 to TRBJ2-2. The CDR3 extends over 14 amino acids. Germline V gene sequence: CDR1 MDHEN, CDR2 SYDVKM. The CDR3 sequence is CASSLEVADGELFF.

The chain links TRBV29-1 to TRBJ2-5; TCRdb's D gene call, TRBD2, goes unchecked for lack of DNA. The CDR3 runs 15 residues. Germline-derived CDR1 and CDR2 are SQVTM and ANQGSEA. CDR3 loop: CSVAYSGSTFETQYF.

The chain joins TRBV6-1 to TRBJ1-1. In germline, CDR1 is MNHNS, CDR2 SASEGT. The CDR3 length is 14 residues. The CDR3 reads CASSWTHYSTEAFF.

The chain joins TRBV20-1 to TRBJ2-1; TCRdb's D call of TRBD1 is untestable without DNA. Germline CDR1 DFQATT, CDR2 SNEGSKA (reference sequence). This CDR3 is built from 14 residues. The CDR3 sequence is CSAREGTFYNEQFF.

The chain uses TRBV9 and TRBJ2-1. Per germline, CDR1 SGDLS and CDR2 YYNGEE. The CDR3 covers 15 residues. The CDR3 region is CASSVYSTTYNEQFF.

This chain connects TRBV18 to TRBJ1-1. Per the germline V gene, CDR1 is KGHSH and CDR2 is LQKENI. This CDR3 region has 14 residues. CDR3: CASSPSQKNTEAFF.

The chain has TRBV7-9 and TRBJ1-2; TCRdb indicates TRBD1, and absent DNA this call remains unverified. The V gene's germline CDR1 is SEHNR and CDR2 FQNEAQ (reference sequence). This CDR3 contains 15 residues. The CDR3: CASSLSQGGVYGYTF. Based on the CDR3 plus reference TRBV7-9 and TRBJ1-2, the full variable domain is DTGVSQNPRHKITKRGQNVTFRCDPISEHNRLYWYRQTLGQGPEFLTYFQNEAQLEKSRLLSDRFSAERPKGSFSTLEIQRTEQGDSAMYLCASSLSQGGVYGYTFGSGTRLTVV.

CDR3 amino acids: CASSSEGQGITYEQYF. V usage is TRBV11-2 and J usage is TRBJ2-7; lacking DNA, the TRBD1 call made by TCRdb goes unchecked. From germline, CDR1 is SGHAT and CDR2 FQNNGV. The CDR3 covers 16 residues.

This sequence joins TRBV5-1 and TRBJ2-2; the D gene TCRdb calls, TRBD1, cannot be checked with no DNA. The CDR3 contains 14 residues. Per germline, CDR1 SGHRS and CDR2 YFSETQ. The CDR3 sequence is CASSWGQGPGELFF.

The V gene is TRBV11-2, the J gene TRBJ2-7. The CDR3 consists of 11 residues. Looked up from germline, CDR1 is SGHAT and CDR2 is FQNNGV. CDR3 loop: CASSVDGEQYF. The entire variable domain, with the rest obtained from reference TRBV11-2 and TRBJ2-7, is as follows: EAGVAQSPRYKIIEKRQSVAFWCNPISGHATLYWYQQILGQGPKLLIQFQNNGVVDDSQLPKDRFSAERLKGVDSTLKIQPAKLEDSAVYLCASSVDGEQYFGPGTRLTVT.

The chain is built from TRBV27 and TRBJ2-3; TCRdb indicates TRBD2, and absent DNA this call remains unverified. The CDR3 extends over 16 amino acids. Germline V gene sequence: CDR1 MNHEY, CDR2 SMNVEV (reference sequence). The CDR3 sequence is CASRPFGAGVADTQYF.

V and J are TRBV18 and TRBJ1-1. CDR3 length: 13 amino acids. Germline lookup yields CDR1 KGHSH and CDR2 LQKENI. The CDR3 sequence is CASSPAGVTFAFF.

The V call is TRBV3-1, the J call TRBJ1-1; TCRdb calls TRBD1, which cannot be checked without DNA. Germline V gene lookup returns CDR1 LGHDT and CDR2 YNNKEL (reference sequence). The CDR3 covers 13 residues. The CDR3 is CASSHGGITEAFF.

The V and J genes are TRBV5-6 and TRBJ1-1; as DNA is missing, the TRBD1 call by TCRdb cannot be tested. Germline V gene data show CDR1 as SGHDT and CDR2 as YYEEEE. The CDR3 has 15 residues. CDR3 residues: CASSSVDRGLTEAFF.

This chain links TRBV25-1 with TRBJ2-2; TCRdb names TRBD1, which stays unverified in the absence of DNA. Germline-derived CDR1 and CDR2 are MGHDK and SYGVNS. The CDR3 totals 17 residues. CDR3 sequence reads: CASSARGGTGVSRELFF.

The chain is built from TRBV12-3 or TRBV12-4 and TRBJ1-1. This CDR3 comprises 13 residues. The CDR3 sequence: CASSFGRSTEAFF.

This sequence joins TRBV6-2 or TRBV6-3 and TRBJ1-1. The CDR3 runs to 13 residues. Germline V lookup: CDR1 MNHEY, CDR2 SVGEGT. CDR3: CASRPDINTEAFF.

The V call is TRBV19, the J call TRBJ2-1. This CDR3 region has 13 residues. Germline values: CDR1 LNHDA, CDR2 SQIVND (reference sequence). The CDR3 loop reads CASRNRAYNEQFF.

The V gene is TRBV10-3, the J gene TRBJ1-2. Germline CDR1 ENHRY, CDR2 SYGVKD. This CDR3 comprises 13 residues. CDR3 amino acids: CAISDSWSLGYTF.

The CDR3 is CASSYSKDSGVYNEQFF. The V gene is TRBV6-5, the J gene TRBJ2-1; checking the TCRdb D call of TRBD2 is not possible without DNA. Germline CDR1 reads MNHEY; CDR2 reads SVGAGI. This CDR3 is 17 amino acids long.

The V gene is TRBV5-1, the J gene TRBJ2-7. Germline lookup yields CDR1 SGHRS and CDR2 YFSETQ. This CDR3 comprises 13 residues. The CDR3 sequence is CASSYVPSSEQYF.

The gene calls are TRBV7-9 and TRBJ2-7. Looked up from germline, CDR1 is SEHNR and CDR2 is FQNEAQ (reference sequence). The CDR3 is 15 residues long. The CDR3 spells CASSSQEVTPYEQYF.

J is TRBJ1-1 and V is TRBV5-1; TCRdb lists TRBD1, though no DNA is available to test this call. CDR3 length: 13 residues. Germline V lookup: CDR1 SGHRS, CDR2 YFSETQ. CDR3 sequence: CASSSGTGPKAFF.

V and J are TRBV3-1 and TRBJ2-5; TCRdb designates TRBD2, a call that cannot be tested without DNA. This CDR3 region has 16 residues. CDR1 and CDR2 (germline): LGHDT, YNNKEL (reference sequence). The CDR3 protein is CASSSRSGFQSETQYF.

The V gene is TRBV7-3, the J gene TRBJ2-6; TCRdb returns TRBD1, unconfirmable since there is no DNA. Germline V lookup: CDR1 SGHTA, CDR2 FQGTGA. The CDR3 is 16 amino acids. The CDR3 spells CASSLSGTAGANVLTF.

The chain carries TRBV29-1 and TRBJ2-4; there is no DNA to check the TCRdb D call of TRBD2. The CDR3 runs 16 residues. The germline V gene has CDR1 SQVTM and CDR2 ANQGSEA. CDR3 sequence: CSVEVLQGVAKNMQYF.

The chain uses TRBV24-1 and TRBJ2-1; there is no DNA to check the TCRdb D call of TRBD1. In germline, CDR1 is KGHDR, CDR2 SFDVKD. The CDR3 is made up of 16 amino acids. The chain's CDR3 is CATSPPGARSYNEQFF.

The rearrangement links TRBV7-9 to TRBJ1-2; TCRdb's D call, TRBD1, is unchecked because there is no DNA. CDR1 is SEHNR and CDR2 is FQNEAQ in the germline V gene (reference sequence). The CDR3 consists of 17 residues. The CDR3 region is CASILGRPGLPNYGYTF.